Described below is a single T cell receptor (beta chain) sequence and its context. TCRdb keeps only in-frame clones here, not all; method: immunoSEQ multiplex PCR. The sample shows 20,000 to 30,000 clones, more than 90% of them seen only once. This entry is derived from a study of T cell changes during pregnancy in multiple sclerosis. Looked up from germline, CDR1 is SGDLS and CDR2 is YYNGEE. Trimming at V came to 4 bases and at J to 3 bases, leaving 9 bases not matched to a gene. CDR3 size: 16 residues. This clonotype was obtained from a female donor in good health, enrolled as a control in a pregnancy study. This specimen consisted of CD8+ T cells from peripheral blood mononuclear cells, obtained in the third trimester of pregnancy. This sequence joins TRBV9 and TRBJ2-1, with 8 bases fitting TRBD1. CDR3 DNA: TGTGCCAGCAGCCTTTACCGGACAGGGATCTACAATGAGCAGTTCTTC. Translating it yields CASSLYRTGIYNEQFF.